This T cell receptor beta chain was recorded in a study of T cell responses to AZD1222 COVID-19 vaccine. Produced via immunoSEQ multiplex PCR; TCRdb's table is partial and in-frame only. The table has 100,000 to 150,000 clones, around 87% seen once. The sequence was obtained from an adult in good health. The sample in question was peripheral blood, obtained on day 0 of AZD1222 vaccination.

The DNA of the CDR3 is TGTGCCACCAGCAGAGATTTGGCGAGTCAAGAGACCCAGTACTTC. Amino acids: CATSRDLASQETQYF. The rearrangement links TRBV15 to TRBJ2-5, with D unresolved. V was clipped by 0 bases and J by 2 bases, with 10 bases between them. Germline CDR1 and CDR2: LNHNV and YYDKDF (reference sequence). This CDR3 is built from 15 residues.